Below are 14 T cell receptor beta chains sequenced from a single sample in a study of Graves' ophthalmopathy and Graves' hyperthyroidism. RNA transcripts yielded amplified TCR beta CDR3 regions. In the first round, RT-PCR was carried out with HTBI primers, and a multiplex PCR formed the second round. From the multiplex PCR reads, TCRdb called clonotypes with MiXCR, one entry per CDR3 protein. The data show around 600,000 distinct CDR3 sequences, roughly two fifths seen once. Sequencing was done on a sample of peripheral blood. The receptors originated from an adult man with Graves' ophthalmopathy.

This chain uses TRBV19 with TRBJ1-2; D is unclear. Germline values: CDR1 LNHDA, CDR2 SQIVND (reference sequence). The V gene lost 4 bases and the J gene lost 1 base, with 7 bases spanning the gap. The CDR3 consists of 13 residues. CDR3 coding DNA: TGTGCCAGTAGTACCCTGATTAACTATGGCTACACCTTC. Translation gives CASSTLINYGYTF.

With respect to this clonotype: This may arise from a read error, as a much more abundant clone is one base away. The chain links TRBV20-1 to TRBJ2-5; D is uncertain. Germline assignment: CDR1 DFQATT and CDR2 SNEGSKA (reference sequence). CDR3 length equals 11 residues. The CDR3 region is CSASWQETRYF. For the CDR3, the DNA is TGCAGTGCTAGCTGGCAAGAGACCCGGTACTTC.

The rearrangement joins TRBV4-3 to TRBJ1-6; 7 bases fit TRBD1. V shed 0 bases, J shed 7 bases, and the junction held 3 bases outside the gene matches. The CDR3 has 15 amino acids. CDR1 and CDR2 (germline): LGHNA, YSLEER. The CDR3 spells CASSQDLQGNSPLHF. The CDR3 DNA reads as TGCGCCAGCAGCCAAGATCTACAGGGGAATTCACCCCTCCACTTT.

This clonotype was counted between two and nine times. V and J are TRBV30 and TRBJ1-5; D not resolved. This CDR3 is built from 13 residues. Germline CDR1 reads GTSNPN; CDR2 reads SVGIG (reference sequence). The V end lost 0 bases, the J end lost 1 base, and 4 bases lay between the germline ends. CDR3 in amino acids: CAWSVDSNQPQHF. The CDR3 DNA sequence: TGTGCCTGGAGTGTTGACAGCAATCAGCCCCAGCATTTT. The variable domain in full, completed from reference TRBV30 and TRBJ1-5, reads SQTIHQWPATLVQPVGSPLSLECTVEGTSNPNLYWYRQAAGRGLQLLFYSVGIGQISSEVPQNLSASRPQDRQFILSSKKLLLSDSGFYLCAWSVDSNQPQHFGDGTRLSIL.

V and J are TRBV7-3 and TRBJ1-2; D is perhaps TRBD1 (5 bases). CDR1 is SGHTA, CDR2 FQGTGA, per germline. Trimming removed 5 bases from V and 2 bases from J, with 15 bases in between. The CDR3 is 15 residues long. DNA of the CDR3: TGTGCCAGCAGCGCACAGGTGACCGGGAACTATGGCTACACCTTC. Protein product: CASSAQVTGNYGYTF.

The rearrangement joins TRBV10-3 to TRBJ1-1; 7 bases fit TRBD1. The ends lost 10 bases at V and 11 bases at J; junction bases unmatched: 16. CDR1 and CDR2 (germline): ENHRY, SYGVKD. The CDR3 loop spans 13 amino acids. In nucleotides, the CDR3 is TGTGCCAGCAGCTTAGACGGGGCGACAGGGGCTTTCTTT. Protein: CASSLDGATGAFF.

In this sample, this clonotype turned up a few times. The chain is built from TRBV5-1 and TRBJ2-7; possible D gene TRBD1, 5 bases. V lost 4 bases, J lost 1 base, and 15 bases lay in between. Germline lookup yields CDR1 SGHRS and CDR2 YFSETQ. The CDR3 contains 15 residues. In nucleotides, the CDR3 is TGCGCCAGCAGCCAAGTTCTACAGGCTTCCTACGAGCAGTACTTC. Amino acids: CASSQVLQASYEQYF.

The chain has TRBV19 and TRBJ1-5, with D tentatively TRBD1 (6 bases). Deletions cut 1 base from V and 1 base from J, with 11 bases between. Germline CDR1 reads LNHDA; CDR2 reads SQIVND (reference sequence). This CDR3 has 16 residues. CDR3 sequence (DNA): TGTGCCAGTAGTATAGGGGAGGACAGAAGCAATCAGCCCCAGCATTTT. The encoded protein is CASSIGEDRSNQPQHF.

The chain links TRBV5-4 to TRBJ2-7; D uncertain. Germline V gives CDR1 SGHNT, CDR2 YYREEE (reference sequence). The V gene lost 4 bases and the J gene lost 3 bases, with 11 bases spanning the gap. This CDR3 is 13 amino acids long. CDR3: CASSVMFLYEQYF. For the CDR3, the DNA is TGTGCCAGCAGCGTGATGTTCCTCTACGAGCAGTACTTC.

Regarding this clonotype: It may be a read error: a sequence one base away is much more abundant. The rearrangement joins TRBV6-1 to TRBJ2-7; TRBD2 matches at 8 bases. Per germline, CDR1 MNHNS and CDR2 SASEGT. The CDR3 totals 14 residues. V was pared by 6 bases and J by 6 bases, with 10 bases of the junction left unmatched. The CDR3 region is CASSDREGLCEQYF. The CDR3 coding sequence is TGTGCCAGCAGCGATCGGGAGGGTCTCTGCGAGCAGTACTTC.

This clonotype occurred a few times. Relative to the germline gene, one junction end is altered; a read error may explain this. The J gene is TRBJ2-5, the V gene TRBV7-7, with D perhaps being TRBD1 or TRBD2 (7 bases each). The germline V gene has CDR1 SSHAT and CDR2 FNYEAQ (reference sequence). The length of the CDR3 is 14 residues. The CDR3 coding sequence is TGTGCTAGCAGCAGCGGGACAGTCCAAGAGACCCAGTGCTTC. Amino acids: CASSSGTVQETQCF.

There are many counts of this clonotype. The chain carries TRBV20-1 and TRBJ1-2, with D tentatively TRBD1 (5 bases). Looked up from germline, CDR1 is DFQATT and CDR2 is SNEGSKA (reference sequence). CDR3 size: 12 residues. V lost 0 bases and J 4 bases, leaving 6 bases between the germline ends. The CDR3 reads CSARDGAYGYTF. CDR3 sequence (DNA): TGCAGTGCTAGAGATGGGGCCTATGGCTACACCTTC.

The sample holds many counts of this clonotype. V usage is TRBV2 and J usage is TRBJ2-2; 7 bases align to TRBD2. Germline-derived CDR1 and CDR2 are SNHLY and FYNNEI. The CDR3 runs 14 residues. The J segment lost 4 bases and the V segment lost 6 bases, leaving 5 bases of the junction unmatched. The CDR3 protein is CASRVGGITGELFF. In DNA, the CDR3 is TGTGCCAGCAGGGTGGGAGGGATCACCGGGGAGCTGTTTTTT.

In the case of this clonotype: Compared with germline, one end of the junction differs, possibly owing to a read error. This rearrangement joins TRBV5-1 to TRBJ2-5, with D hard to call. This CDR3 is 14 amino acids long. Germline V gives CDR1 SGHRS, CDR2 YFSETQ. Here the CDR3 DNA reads TGCGCCAGCAGCTTGGCAGAGCCGGCAGATACGCAGTATTTC. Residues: CASSLAEPADTQYF. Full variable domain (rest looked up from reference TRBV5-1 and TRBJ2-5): KAGVTQTPRYLIKTRGQQVTLSCSPISGHRSVSWYQQTPGQGLQFLFEYFSETQRNKGNFPGRFSGRQFSNSRSEMNVSTLELGDSALYLCASSLAEPADTQYFGPGTRLLVL.